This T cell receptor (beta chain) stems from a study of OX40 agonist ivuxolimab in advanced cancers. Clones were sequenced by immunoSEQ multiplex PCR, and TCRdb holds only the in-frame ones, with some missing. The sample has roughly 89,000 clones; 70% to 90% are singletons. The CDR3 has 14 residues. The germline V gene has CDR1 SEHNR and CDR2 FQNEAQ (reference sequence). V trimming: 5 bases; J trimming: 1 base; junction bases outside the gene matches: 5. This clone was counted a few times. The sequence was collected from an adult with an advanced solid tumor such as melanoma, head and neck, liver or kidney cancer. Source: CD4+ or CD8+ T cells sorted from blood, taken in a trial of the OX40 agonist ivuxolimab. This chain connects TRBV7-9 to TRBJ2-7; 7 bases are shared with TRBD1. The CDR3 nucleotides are TGTGCCAGCAGCCCCGGCAGGGGGTCCTACGAGCAGTACTTC. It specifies CASSPGRGSYEQYF.